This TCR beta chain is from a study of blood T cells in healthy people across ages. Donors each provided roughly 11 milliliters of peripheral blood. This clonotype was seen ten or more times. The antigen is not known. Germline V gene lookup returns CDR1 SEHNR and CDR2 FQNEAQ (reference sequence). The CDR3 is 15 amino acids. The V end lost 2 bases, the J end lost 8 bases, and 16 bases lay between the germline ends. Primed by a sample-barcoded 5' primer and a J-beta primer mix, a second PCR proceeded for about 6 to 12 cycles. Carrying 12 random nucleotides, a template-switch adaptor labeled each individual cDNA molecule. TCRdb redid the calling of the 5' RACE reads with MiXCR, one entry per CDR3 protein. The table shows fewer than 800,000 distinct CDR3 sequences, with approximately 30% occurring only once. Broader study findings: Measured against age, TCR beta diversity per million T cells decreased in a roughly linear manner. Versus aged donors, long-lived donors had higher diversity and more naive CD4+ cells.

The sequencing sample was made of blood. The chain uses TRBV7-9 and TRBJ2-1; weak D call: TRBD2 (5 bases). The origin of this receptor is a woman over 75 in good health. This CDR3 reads CASSLRTPFVDEQFF. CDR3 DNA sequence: TGTGCCAGCAGCTTAAGGACTCCCTTCGTCGATGAGCAGTTCTTC.